This TCR beta chain appears in the sequencing data of a study of T-cell memory formation after mild COVID-19. Study findings and constraints: SARS-CoV-2 specificity of second-wave clones peaking day 37 was unconfirmed.

The length of the CDR3 is 15 residues. Trimming cost V 1 base and J 4 bases; bases outside gene matches: 4. Germline loops: CDR1 SEHNR, CDR2 FQNEAQ (reference sequence). This clonotype turned up a few times. The antigen is not known. TCRdb re-derived calls from the 5' RACE reads in MiXCR, one entry per CDR3 protein. In the table there are about 88,000 distinct CDR3 sequences, around 25% of which are singletons. The material sequenced was PBMCs or a T cell subset sorted from them (not recorded which). The sequence was collected from a man aged 18 to 30 who had mild COVID-19 (a few samples of this study predate the infection). Cell type and time point are not known. The chain is built from TRBV7-9 and TRBJ2-3, with TRBD2 matching 8 bases. The CDR3, as DNA: TGTGCCAGCAGCTTAGTGGCGGGGGGAGCAGATACGCAGTATTTT. Its protein is CASSLVAGGADTQYF.